The subject of this entry is one T cell receptor beta chain. Its antigen remains undetermined. Base qualities were left out, and no much larger clone turns up one base away. The CDR3 regions of human TCRbeta chains were analyzed by immunosequencing. In the original analysis: Repertoire TCRs were matched against a reference library of SARS-CoV-2-specific TCRs generated with the MIRA antigen-specificity platform. Breadth was defined as the fraction of unique TCRs that were SARS-CoV-2-associated, and depth was defined as the fraction of total T cells that were SARS-CoV-2-associated. Each spike-specific TCR was assigned to its reactive spike region and to a CD4 or CD8 class using the MIRA data. Log10-transformed breadth and depth values were compared by one-way ANOVA with Sidak's multiple comparisons tests. TCRdb's version of the immuneACCESS table is confined to in-frame rearrangements and falls short of the full clone set. An unresolved V gene accounts for under half of the shortfall where checked; the remainder is of unknown origin. V and J calls and clone size follow that table, whereas D and trimming were derived from the DNA. The sample table contains over 65,000 clones; only one count was recorded for roughly 90% of them. The ten largest clones capture 5.3% of the sample.

The CDR3 covers 13 residues, taking in both the cysteine and the phenylalanine. The only DNA kept is the CDR3, 39 bases in frame from the first base. Ends trimmed: V by 5 bases, J by 7 bases; bases unmatched to a gene: 5. According to the germline V gene, CDR1 reads KGHSH and CDR2 reads LQKENI. The time point tag for this specimen amounts to: about 28 days (+/-7) after the second vaccine dose. AZD1222 recipients with second doses at about 4 weeks or about 12 weeks were pooled, because spike-specific TCR depth and breadth did not differ between schedules. Vaccinee samples were obtained from the UK trials COV001 and COV002, which included a single-blind randomized controlled phase 2/3 trial of AZD1222 (ChAdOx1 nCoV-19) in healthy adults. For TCRbeta chain sequencing, PBMC samples were collected from trial participants at day 0 and at day 28 after the second dose. The data stem from a study of T cell responses to AZD1222 COVID-19 vaccine (dated by TCRdb to the early 2020s). With respect to the entire study: A total of 233 trial participants underwent TCR sequencing, of whom 200 to 220 had received two doses of AZD1222 and approximately 26 had received two doses of the MenACWY control vaccine. Trial participants were enrolled by age into subgroups of 18-55, 56-69 and 70-plus years, and around 150, 29 and 61 TCR-sequenced participants, respectively, were included in these subgroups.

Overall results and qualifications from the work: The whole spike protein was spanned by vaccine-associated CD4 TCRs, and dominant responses were seen in regions 160-218 and 743-854. Most participants were white British and females outnumbered males, and the authors suggested that clonal diversity may have been underestimated. Because no samples from the day 14 peak response were available, repertoires could be characterized only after the peak T cell response. In the small 56-69-year group, the increase in depth fell short of significance, most likely because of low power. Reportedly, close to half of the unique spike-specific TCRs recognized epitopes lying outside the regions that are mutated in the B.1.351 and B.1.1.7 variants. Spike-specific TCR breadth and depth rose significantly after two AZD1222 doses compared with day 0 and with MenACWY recipients. Conclusions about previously exposed vaccinees are limited, since just six AZD1222 recipients were seropositive for SARS-CoV-2 at baseline.

The chain uses TRBV18 and TRBJ1-2; 9 bases in the junction line up with TRBD1. The sample in question was peripheral blood, obtained 28 days after the second AZD1222 dose. This sequence was found in an adult who received the AZD1222 COVID-19 vaccine. Here is the DNA: TGTGCCAGCTCATTGAAGGACAGGGGTGGCTACACCTTC. This is translated as CASSLKDRGGYTF.